Presented here are 19 T cell receptor beta chains from one specimen sequenced in a study of blood T cell repertoires in COVID-19. Data came from immunoSEQ multiplex PCR; TCRdb stores just in-frame clones and leaves some out. The repertoire holds under 250,000 clones, with about 84% as singletons. Sequences were obtained from peripheral blood. These receptors were obtained from a woman of 80 years or more with COVID-19, enrolled during active disease.

The CDR3 DNA reads TGTGCCAGCAGCCGCTCCGGGGGTGTGGAGACCCAGTACTTC. Encoded protein: CASSRSGGVETQYF. The rearrangement joins TRBV7-2 to TRBJ2-5; D is perhaps TRBD2 (6 bases). There are 14 residues in the CDR3. Looked up from germline, CDR1 is SGHTA and CDR2 is FQGNSA. V was clipped by 5 bases and J by 5 bases, with 15 bases between them. Filled out from reference TRBV7-2 and TRBJ2-5, the complete variable domain reads GAGVSQSPSNKVTEKGKDVELRCDPISGHTALYWYRQSLGQGLEFLIYFQGNSAPDKSGLPSDRFSAERTGGSVSTLTIQRTQQEDSAVYLCASSRSGGVETQYFGPGTRLLVL.

V gene TRBV9 combines with J gene TRBJ2-5, with D tentatively TRBD1 (5 bases). This CDR3 is built from 13 residues. Germline V gives CDR1 SGDLS, CDR2 YYNGEE. The germline V and J ends were trimmed by 2 bases and 4 bases, with 9 bases remaining between them. CDR3 nucleotides: TGTGCCAGCAGCGTTTCAGGGCGAGAGACCCAGTACTTC. It translates to CASSVSGRETQYF.

J is TRBJ1-5 and V is TRBV7-2; D not resolved. CDR3 size: 15 residues. The V end was cut by 5 bases, the J end by 1 base, with 12 bases between. The germline CDR1 and CDR2 sequences are SGHTA and FQGNSA. The CDR3 reads CASSPGGSSNQPQHF. Written as DNA, the CDR3 is TGTGCCAGCAGCCCCGGCGGGAGCAGCAATCAGCCCCAGCATTTT.

This chain connects TRBV18 to TRBJ2-5; 7 positions match TRBD1. Germline trimming cut 5 bases from V and 2 bases from J; bases unmatched to any gene: 5. Germline values: CDR1 KGHSH, CDR2 LQKENI. The CDR3 is made up of 14 amino acids. CDR3 residues: CASSISTGQETQYF. As DNA, the CDR3 is TGTGCCAGCTCAATCTCGACAGGGCAAGAGACCCAGTACTTC.

This chain's CDR3 is CASSPSGVLGEKLFF. The CDR3 region has the DNA TGTGCCAGCAGCCCGTCAGGGGTTCTGGGCGAAAAACTGTTTTTT. This rearrangement joins TRBV28 to TRBJ1-4, with D possibly matching TRBD1 (6 bases). The CDR3 length is 15 residues. V was clipped by 6 bases and J by 8 bases, with 19 bases between them. Germline CDR1 and CDR2: MDHEN and SYDVKM.

The chain couples TRBV6-2 or TRBV6-3 to TRBJ2-7; 9 bases match TRBD1. The CDR3 covers 16 residues. Trimming removed 6 bases from V and 9 bases from J; junction bases left unmatched: 18. The V gene's germline CDR1 is MNHEY and CDR2 SVGEGT. CDR3 in amino acids: CASSTIRGQGRTLQYF. The CDR3, as DNA: TGTGCCAGCAGCACAATACGCGGACAGGGGCGGACGTTGCAGTACTTC.

The V and J genes are TRBV5-1 and TRBJ1-6, with 9 bases identical to TRBD1. With 4 bases clipped from V and 9 bases from J, the junction kept 14 bases outside the gene matches. Germline lookup yields CDR1 SGHRS and CDR2 YFSETQ. The CDR3 spans 17 residues. CDR3 amino acids: CASSTGQGEPRTSPLHF. Written as DNA, the CDR3 is TGCGCCAGCAGCACGGGACAGGGAGAGCCCCGCACTTCACCCCTCCACTTT. The whole variable domain, filled in from reference TRBV5-1 and TRBJ1-6, reads KAGVTQTPRYLIKTRGQQVTLSCSPISGHRSVSWYQQTPGQGLQFLFEYFSETQRNKGNFPGRFSGRQFSNSRSEMNVSTLELGDSALYLCASSTGQGEPRTSPLHFGNGTRLTVT.

The chain is built from TRBV19 and TRBJ2-2; no definite D call. The germline V and J ends were trimmed by 1 base and 4 bases, with 7 bases remaining between them. The germline V gene has CDR1 LNHDA and CDR2 SQIVND (reference sequence). The CDR3 covers 14 residues. CDR3: CASSIGRSTGELFF. CDR3 DNA sequence: TGTGCCAGTAGTATAGGCAGATCCACCGGGGAGCTGTTTTTT.

About this clone: One end of the junction fails to match germline, which may point to a read error. The chain employs TRBV6-5 and TRBJ1-1; D may be TRBD1 (5 bases). This CDR3 contains 13 residues. Germline values: CDR1 MNHEY, CDR2 SVGAGI. The CDR3 coding sequence is TGTGCCAGCATTTACCCCAGGGCACGTGAAGCTTTCTTT. Translated: CASIYPRAREAFF.

This clone was picked up one time. The rearrangement joins TRBV3-1 (or the pseudogene TRBV3-2) to TRBJ2-7; D might be TRBD2 (6 bases). This CDR3 has 15 residues. From germline, CDR1 is LGHDT and CDR2 YNNKEL (reference sequence). The V end was cut by 2 bases, the J end by 6 bases, with 17 bases between. The CDR3 region has the DNA TGTGCCAGCAGCCAACCCAGTCGGGGGAGCGGCGAGCAGTACTTC. Its protein is CASSQPSRGSGEQYF.

The V and J genes are TRBV10-3 and TRBJ2-7; 13 nucleotides agree with TRBD2. The V segment lost 3 bases and the J segment 1 base; nucleotides outside the gene matches: 3. Germline CDR1 and CDR2: ENHRY and SYGVKD. CDR3 length equals 16 residues. The CDR3 coding sequence is TGTGCCATCAGTGAAGGACTAGCGGGAGCATCCTACGAGCAGTACTTC. Protein: CAISEGLAGASYEQYF.

The CDR3 loop is CASSEIAGGPQNTGELFF. The CDR3 DNA sequence: TGCGCCAGCAGTGAGATCGCGGGGGGGCCTCAAAACACCGGGGAGCTGTTTTTT. The V call is TRBV10-2, the J call TRBJ2-2, with 9 bases matching TRBD2. CDR3 length equals 18 residues. V dropped 2 bases and J dropped 2; count of bases not matched to a gene: 9. Germline V gene sequence: CDR1 WSHSY, CDR2 SAAADI.

The chain employs TRBV7-8 and TRBJ1-5; 12 bases match TRBD1. Germline V gene sequence: CDR1 SGHVS, CDR2 FQNEAQ. The length of the CDR3 is 15 residues. Trimming took 5 bases from V and 6 from J; bases not matched to a gene: 5. This CDR3 is CASSPGTGGVQPQHF. The CDR3 region has the DNA TGTGCCAGCAGCCCCGGGACAGGGGGCGTTCAGCCCCAGCATTTT.

The CDR3 DNA is TGTGCCAGCAGCGTCGGACAGATCCACACTGAAGCTTTCTTT. This gives the protein CASSVGQIHTEAFF. This chain connects TRBV9 to TRBJ1-1; the D gene is possibly TRBD1 (6 bases). Trimming shortened V by 2 bases and J by 3 bases, and 11 bases separated the two germline ends. In germline, CDR1 is SGDLS, CDR2 YYNGEE. The CDR3 has 14 amino acids.

The genes are TRBV7-6 and TRBJ2-3, with a tentative D call TRBD2 (6 bases). The length of the CDR3 is 15 residues. Germline CDR1 SGHVS, CDR2 FNYEAQ. V lost 5 bases, J lost 3 bases, and 15 bases lay in between. CDR3 nucleotide sequence: TGTGCCAGCAGCCCAATGGGGGGAATTACAGATACGCAGTATTTT. Its translation is CASSPMGGITDTQYF.

This clone was picked up one time. This chain links TRBV9 with TRBJ2-1; TRBD2 aligns across 11 bases. The CDR3 runs 15 residues. The junction had 5 bases not matched to a gene; V was cut back by 0 bases and J by 9 bases. Germline V gene lookup returns CDR1 SGDLS and CDR2 YYNGEE. The CDR3 spells CASSVATSGGFEQFF. The CDR3 nucleotides are TGTGCCAGCAGCGTAGCTACTAGCGGGGGATTTGAGCAGTTCTTC. Full variable domain (outside the CDR3, taken from reference TRBV9 and TRBJ2-1): DSGVTQTPKHLITATGQRVTLRCSPRSGDLSVYWYQQSLDQGLQFLIQYYNGEERAKGNILERFSAQQFPDLHSELNLSSLELGDSALYFCASSVATSGGFEQFFGPGTRLTVL.

V is TRBV28 and J is TRBJ2-5; TRBD1 matches 8 bases. In germline, CDR1 is MDHEN, CDR2 SYDVKM. CDR3 size: 16 residues. V gave up 4 bases and J gave up 2 bases; unmatched junction bases: 9. CDR3 sequence reads: CASSSTGTGYQETQYF. DNA of the CDR3: TGTGCCAGCAGTTCAACCGGGACAGGTTATCAAGAGACCCAGTACTTC.

The chain recombines TRBV19 with TRBJ1-2; no clear D gene. CDR1 and CDR2 from the germline V gene are LNHDA and SQIVND (reference sequence). The CDR3 extends over 13 amino acids. The V gene lost 1 base and the J gene lost 10 bases, with 13 bases spanning the gap. CDR3 in DNA: TGTGCCAGTAGTATAGGGGCAGGCTCGGACTACACCTTC. It yields the protein CASSIGAGSDYTF.

The J gene is TRBJ1-4, the V gene TRBV30, with unresolved D. This CDR3 comprises 15 residues. Trimming stripped 0 bases from V and 7 bases from J, with 15 bases between. From germline, CDR1 is GTSNPN and CDR2 SVGIG (reference sequence). The chain's CDR3 is CAWSVRSGLSEKLFF. CDR3 nucleotides: TGTGCCTGGAGTGTAAGGAGCGGGCTGAGTGAAAAACTGTTTTTT.